A single sample is the source of the 32 T cell receptor beta chains below, sequenced in a study of blood T cell repertoires in COVID-19. Here immunoSEQ multiplex PCR was the method, and the copy in TCRdb shows in-frame clones only, minus some. The table shows hundreds of thousands of clones, with more than 80% occurring only once. Material: PBMCs or T cells enriched from blood (not recorded which). These receptors came from a man aged 30 to 45 who had recovered from COVID-19.

V gene TRBV2 combines with J gene TRBJ2-6; the match to TRBD2 covers 9 bases. Germline loops: CDR1 SNHLY, CDR2 FYNNEI. V trimming: 8 bases; J trimming: 0 bases; junction bases outside the gene matches: 8. The CDR3 loop spans 17 amino acids. In DNA form, the CDR3 reads TGTGCCAGCTGTCTGCTAGCGGGAAGCTCTGGGGCCAACGTCCTGACTTTC. Protein sequence: CASCLLAGSSGANVLTF.

The chain carries TRBV28 and TRBJ1-2, with D unresolved. Germline V CDR1 and CDR2: MDHEN, SYDVKM. V was clipped by 2 bases and J by 7 bases, with 8 bases between them. The CDR3 sequence is 12 residues long. The CDR3 coding sequence is TGTGCCAGCAGTTTACTAGAGGGTGGCTACACCTTC. Encoded protein: CASSLLEGGYTF.

The chain carries TRBV27 and TRBJ1-4; perhaps TRBD1 as D (6 bases). The V gene lost 5 bases and the J gene lost 8 bases, with 18 bases spanning the gap. The CDR3 spans 15 residues. Germline assignment: CDR1 MNHEY and CDR2 SMNVEV (reference sequence). The CDR3 sequence: CASSPSDSPSEKLFF. The CDR3 DNA reads TGTGCCAGCAGTCCATCGGACAGCCCATCCGAAAAACTGTTTTTT.

This chain joins TRBV7-2 and TRBJ2-7; TRBD2 aligns across 14 bases. Looked up from germline, CDR1 is SGHTA and CDR2 is FQGNSA. V trimming: 5 bases; J trimming: 4 bases; junction bases outside the gene matches: 7. CDR3 length: 16 amino acids. This chain's CDR3 is CASSVRGTSGSYEQYF. The CDR3, as DNA: TGTGCCAGCAGCGTAAGAGGGACTAGCGGGAGTTACGAGCAGTACTTC.

The table lists this clone with a few counts. The chain carries TRBV27 and TRBJ1-6, with 8 bases aligning to TRBD1. Trimming at V came to 7 bases and at J to 6 bases, leaving 5 bases not matched to a gene. Germline V CDR1 and CDR2: MNHEY, SMNVEV (reference sequence). The CDR3 is made up of 14 amino acids. In DNA form, the CDR3 reads TGTGCCAGCACCTATACAGGGGGTAATTCACCCCTCCACTTT. The encoded protein is CASTYTGGNSPLHF.

The V call is TRBV18, the J call TRBJ2-4; 9 bases line up with TRBD1. The CDR3 spans 15 residues. Germline-derived CDR1 and CDR2 are KGHSH and LQKENI. V gave up 3 bases and J gave up 5 bases; unmatched junction bases: 5. CDR3 in amino acids: CASSPGTGFENIQYF. CDR3 in DNA: TGTGCCAGCTCACCCGGGACAGGGTTCGAAAACATTCAGTACTTC.

The gene calls are TRBV27 and TRBJ2-7, with D tentatively TRBD2 (5 bases). CDR3 length: 13 residues. Germline assignment: CDR1 MNHEY and CDR2 SMNVEV (reference sequence). The V and J ends lost 2 bases and 3 bases respectively, with 8 bases between them. The chain's CDR3 is CASSLGSLYEQYF. The DNA for the CDR3 is TGTGCCAGCAGTTTAGGGAGTCTCTACGAGCAGTACTTC.

In this sample, this clone turned up once. The chain employs TRBV19 and TRBJ2-1; 7 bases are shared with TRBD1. This CDR3 comprises 15 residues. Germline V lookup: CDR1 LNHDA, CDR2 SQIVND (reference sequence). After removal of 2 bases from V and 8 bases from J, the junction contained 9 bases not matched to a gene. In DNA form, the CDR3 reads TGTGCCAGTAGTATACGACAGGGTAGTCGGGATGAGCAGTTCTTC. Translating gives CASSIRQGSRDEQFF.

The V gene is TRBV12-3 or TRBV12-4, the J gene TRBJ2-7; D might be TRBD1 (7 bases). CDR3 length: 12 amino acids. V gave up 3 bases and J gave up 7 bases, with 10 bases separating them. In DNA form, the CDR3 reads TGTGCCAGCAGTTTCGCAGGGGGGGAGCAGTACTTC. Protein sequence: CASSFAGGEQYF.

The rearrangement links TRBV27 to TRBJ2-7, with D perhaps TRBD1 (5 bases). Trimming removed 2 bases from V and 3 bases from J, with 17 bases in between. The CDR3 loop spans 16 amino acids. Germline V gene lookup returns CDR1 MNHEY and CDR2 SMNVEV (reference sequence). The CDR3 loop is CASSLAMTVGDYEQYF. For the CDR3, the DNA is TGTGCCAGCAGTTTAGCAATGACAGTTGGGGACTACGAGCAGTACTTC.

The chain joins TRBV10-2 to TRBJ2-2, with 7 bases identical to TRBD2. Germline CDR1 and CDR2: WSHSY and SAAADI. The CDR3 length is 14 residues. The junction had 8 bases not matched to a gene; V was cut back by 7 bases and J by 6 bases. This CDR3 is CASKGGRASGELFF. As DNA, the CDR3 is TGCGCCAGCAAAGGAGGGAGGGCCTCCGGGGAGCTGTTTTTT.

In nucleotides, the CDR3 is TGCGCCAGCAGCTTGGGCGGCGGGACGGAGACCCAGTACTTC. Its translation is CASSLGGGTETQYF. The chain joins TRBV5-1 to TRBJ2-5; possibly TRBD2 for D (6 bases). CDR1 and CDR2 (germline): SGHRS, YFSETQ. CDR3 size: 14 residues. The V end lost 0 bases, the J end lost 5 bases, and 11 bases lay between the germline ends.

The rearrangement links TRBV24-1 to TRBJ1-1; D is undetermined. CDR1 is KGHDR and CDR2 is SFDVKD in the germline V gene. The CDR3 loop spans 12 amino acids. The ends were cut back, 1 base at V and 5 bases at J, with 4 bases in the middle. The CDR3 is CATSDFRTEAFF. DNA for the CDR3: TGTGCCACCAGTGATTTCCGGACTGAAGCTTTCTTT.

The chain carries TRBV4-2 and TRBJ2-1; possible D gene TRBD2, 5 bases. The CDR3 loop spans 15 amino acids. Looked up from germline, CDR1 is LGHNA and CDR2 is YNFKEQ. The ends were cut back, 0 bases at V and 6 bases at J, with 12 bases in the middle. CDR3 nucleotide sequence: TGTGCCAGCAGCCAAGATCTCGGGATCGGCAATGAGCAGTTCTTC. Its protein product is CASSQDLGIGNEQFF.

The CDR3 protein is CASGTQRAQYF. In nucleotides, the CDR3 is TGTGCTAGTGGTACACAGAGGGCCCAGTACTTC. The V call is TRBV12-5, the J call TRBJ2-7; tentative D call: TRBD2 (5 bases). The CDR3 contains 11 residues. V lost 5 bases and J 10 bases, leaving 12 bases between the germline ends. Germline CDR1 and CDR2: LGHNT and FRNRAP.

V gene TRBV28 combines with J gene TRBJ1-2; no reliable D call. Germline V gene lookup returns CDR1 MDHEN and CDR2 SYDVKM. This CDR3 is 13 amino acids long. Trimming removed 2 bases at V and 4 bases at J, with 8 bases between. In nucleotides, the CDR3 is TGTGCCAGCAGTTTAACGAGGGTCTATGGCTACACCTTC. This translates into CASSLTRVYGYTF.

The J gene is TRBJ1-5, the V gene TRBV12-3 or TRBV12-4; D not resolved. The CDR3 covers 13 residues. Trimming stripped 7 bases from V and 0 bases from J, with 7 bases between. The CDR3 region has the DNA TGTGCCAGCAAAATGCGTAGCAATCAGCCCCAGCATTTT. Translated: CASKMRSNQPQHF.

This clone was counted a single time. V usage is TRBV27 and J usage is TRBJ2-7, with unresolved D. V was clipped by 6 bases and J by 2 bases, with 11 bases between them. Germline V gives CDR1 MNHEY, CDR2 SMNVEV (reference sequence). The CDR3 consists of 13 residues. In DNA form, the CDR3 reads TGTGCCAGCAGCCTGGGCATCGCCTACGAGCAGTACTTC. This sequence encodes CASSLGIAYEQYF.

The rearrangement uses TRBV18 and TRBJ2-7, with 9 bases lining up with TRBD1. Looked up from germline, CDR1 is KGHSH and CDR2 is LQKENI. This CDR3 has 16 amino acids. Germline trimming cut 1 base from V and 5 bases from J; bases unmatched to any gene: 9. CDR3 DNA: TGTGCCAGCTCACCACAACAAGGACAGGGGTCTCACGAGCAGTACTTC. It yields the protein CASSPQQGQGSHEQYF. Complete variable domain (other parts from reference TRBV18 and TRBJ2-7): NAGVMQNPRHLVRRRGQEARLRCSPMKGHSHVYWYRQLPEEGLKFMVYLQKENIIDESGMPKERFSAEFPKEGPSILRIQQVVRGDSAAYFCASSPQQGQGSHEQYFGPGTRLTVT.

This chain links TRBV4-1 with TRBJ1-5, with D possibly TRBD1 on 5 matching bases. Germline V CDR1 and CDR2: MGHRA, YSYEKL. The CDR3 is made up of 13 amino acids. V was cut by 2 bases and J by 9 bases, with 11 bases left in between. The CDR3 DNA is TGCGCCAGCAGCCAAAATACAGGTTTGCCCCAGCATTTT. Translated, it gives CASSQNTGLPQHF.

The rearrangement uses TRBV2 and TRBJ2-7, with 7 nucleotides matching TRBD2. CDR1 and CDR2 (germline): SNHLY, FYNNEI. J lost 2 bases, V lost 4 bases, and 5 bases had no gene match. The CDR3 extends over 14 amino acids. Written as DNA, the CDR3 is TGTGCCAGCAGTGGGCTAGCGGCCCCCTACGAGCAGTACTTC. This translates into CASSGLAAPYEQYF.

V gene TRBV5-1 combines with J gene TRBJ2-2, with D tentatively TRBD2 (6 bases). Trimming pared 2 bases from V and 3 bases from J, leaving 8 bases between. Per the germline V gene, CDR1 is SGHRS and CDR2 is YFSETQ. The CDR3 runs to 14 residues. The CDR3 DNA sequence: TGCGCCAGCAGCTTTAGCGGAGACACCGGGGAGCTGTTTTTT. Its protein is CASSFSGDTGELFF.

This sequence joins TRBV28 and TRBJ2-5, with a weak D call TRBD1 (5 bases). With 7 bases removed from V and 1 base from J, the gap between germline ends came to 19 bases. The CDR3 runs to 16 residues. Germline-derived CDR1 and CDR2 are MDHEN and SYDVKM. The DNA for the CDR3 is TGTGCCAGCATTCCTACCAGGGTTGGCGGCCAAGAGACCCAGTACTTC. This codes for CASIPTRVGGQETQYF.

This rearrangement joins TRBV6-5 to TRBJ2-7; a possible D gene is TRBD1 (5 bases). The germline V gene encodes CDR1 MNHEY and CDR2 SVGAGI. V was shortened by 8 bases and J by 7 bases, with 12 bases between the two germline ends. The CDR3 is 11 residues long. The CDR3 DNA reads as TGTGCCAGCGGGGCCCTGGGTGAGCAGTACTTC. Its translation is CASGALGEQYF.

The chain links TRBV5-1 to TRBJ2-7; 11 bases fit TRBD2. The length of the CDR3 is 17 residues. With 4 bases clipped from V and 2 bases from J, the junction kept 11 bases outside the gene matches. Germline lookup yields CDR1 SGHRS and CDR2 YFSETQ. CDR3 coding DNA: TGCGCCAGCAGCCAACAGACTAGCGGGAAAAAACCCTACGAGCAGTACTTC. Translation gives CASSQQTSGKKPYEQYF. The full variable domain, with the rest looked up from reference TRBV5-1 and TRBJ2-7, is KAGVTQTPRYLIKTRGQQVTLSCSPISGHRSVSWYQQTPGQGLQFLFEYFSETQRNKGNFPGRFSGRQFSNSRSEMNVSTLELGDSALYLCASSQQTSGKKPYEQYFGPGTRLTVT.

The CDR3 sequence is CASSTGSQPQHF. DNA of the CDR3: TGTGCCAGCAGCACAGGATCTCAGCCCCAGCATTTT. V is TRBV28 and J is TRBJ1-5, with D possibly being TRBD1 (5 bases). Between the trimmed V and J ends, which lost 6 bases and 6 bases, there was a span of 9 bases. The V gene's germline CDR1 is MDHEN and CDR2 SYDVKM. This CDR3 has 12 amino acids.

This chain links TRBV28 with TRBJ1-1, with TRBD1 identical over 12 bases. Germline loops: CDR1 MDHEN, CDR2 SYDVKM. The CDR3 is 14 residues long. The junction had 8 bases not matched to a gene; V was cut back by 5 bases and J by 10 bases. The CDR3: CASSAGQGAWIAFF. The CDR3 coding sequence is TGTGCCAGCAGTGCGGGACAGGGGGCATGGATAGCTTTCTTT.

This chain links TRBV28 with TRBJ2-3; 10 bases align to TRBD2. From germline, CDR1 is MDHEN and CDR2 SYDVKM. CDR3 length: 15 amino acids. Germline trimming cut 3 bases from V and 1 base from J; bases unmatched to any gene: 1. DNA for the CDR3: TGTGCCAGCAGTTTCGGACTAGCGGGCACAGATACGCAGTATTTT. It yields the protein CASSFGLAGTDTQYF.

The chain combines TRBV4-1 with TRBJ1-4, with a possible D match to TRBD1 (5 bases). CDR1 is MGHRA, CDR2 YSYEKL, per germline. V was pared by 1 base and J by 7 bases, with 16 bases between. The CDR3 is made up of 16 amino acids. CDR3 sequence: CASSQAYGDLGEKLFF. The DNA for the CDR3 is TGCGCCAGCAGCCAAGCCTATGGGGACTTGGGTGAAAAACTGTTTTTT.

The chain uses TRBV11-1 and TRBJ2-1; 8 nucleotides line up with TRBD2. The CDR3 is made up of 13 amino acids. The V segment lost 0 bases and the J segment 15 bases; nucleotides outside the gene matches: 7. Germline CDR1 reads SGHAT; CDR2 reads FQDESV (reference sequence). CDR3 sequence: CASSLAGGTSPFF. CDR3 in DNA: TGTGCCAGCAGCTTAGCGGGGGGGACTAGTCCGTTCTTC.

The V and J genes are TRBV28 and TRBJ1-1, with a weak D call TRBD1 (6 bases). The CDR3 has 16 amino acids. V lost 7 bases and J lost 4, with 22 bases in between. Germline V gene data show CDR1 as MDHEN and CDR2 as SYDVKM. This CDR3 reads CASTTPAAGATTEAFF. CDR3 DNA sequence: TGTGCCAGCACCACCCCGGCCGCGGGGGCGACCACTGAAGCTTTCTTT.

The V and J genes are TRBV24-1 and TRBJ1-4; TRBD1 agrees at 9 bases. Looked up from germline, CDR1 is KGHDR and CDR2 is SFDVKD. V dropped 2 bases and J dropped 0; count of bases not matched to a gene: 9. This CDR3 has 19 amino acids. CDR3 in amino acids: CATSDSSPGQGTTNEKLFF. The CDR3, as DNA: TGTGCCACCAGTGATTCTTCACCGGGACAGGGAACAACTAATGAAAAACTGTTTTTT.